The 23 T cell receptor beta chains below were found in one sample sequenced in a study of glioma-infiltrating T cells after dendritic cell vaccination. This table comes from immunoSEQ multiplex PCR, and its TCRdb copy is limited to in-frame clones, with some not included. The data show 9,500 to 12,000 clones, with 81% seen just once and roughly 41% held by the top ten. Time point specified: after dendritic cell vaccination, including at tumor progression/relapse. The sequencing here drew on blood, taken after dendritic cell vaccination. The receptors here all came from a human donor with glioblastoma.

The V call is TRBV6-5, the J call TRBJ2-7, with D possibly matching TRBD1 (5 bases). Per germline, CDR1 MNHEY and CDR2 SVGAGI. Trimming took 2 bases from V and 1 from J, leaving 9 bases between them. CDR3 length: 14 residues. CDR3 sequence: CASSYQGRSYEQYF. The CDR3 DNA reads as TGTGCCAGCAGTTACCAGGGCAGGTCCTACGAGCAGTACTTC.

The chain uses TRBV5-6 and TRBJ1-4; a possible D gene is TRBD1 (5 bases). Germline V gene data show CDR1 as SGHDT and CDR2 as YYEEEE. Trimming took 4 bases from V and 5 from J, leaving 12 bases between them. The CDR3 contains 14 residues. The CDR3 coding sequence is TGTGCCAGCAGCCGCGGGACTCTAAATGAAAAACTGTTTTTT. Translating it yields CASSRGTLNEKLFF.

This clone was seen only a few times. The rearrangement joins TRBV5-1 to TRBJ1-1, with a weak D call TRBD1 (5 bases). The CDR3 runs 14 residues. Trimming shortened V by 4 bases and J by 4 bases, and 14 bases separated the two germline ends. The germline gives CDR1 SGHRS, CDR2 YFSETQ. The CDR3 here is CASSPVQASTEAFF. The DNA for the CDR3 is TGCGCCAGCAGCCCAGTACAGGCCAGCACTGAAGCTTTCTTT.

V is TRBV25-1 and J is TRBJ1-4, with TRBD1 matching 8 bases. This CDR3 has 14 residues. V lost 5 bases, J lost 7 bases, and 6 bases stayed unmatched. From germline, CDR1 is MGHDK and CDR2 SYGVNS. The CDR3 coding sequence is TGTGCCAGCAGTAATCCAGGGACAGGTGAAAAACTGTTTTTT. Amino acid sequence: CASSNPGTGEKLFF.

The chain has TRBV19 and TRBJ2-3; 8 positions agree with TRBD1. The V gene's germline CDR1 is LNHDA and CDR2 SQIVND (reference sequence). CDR3 size: 15 residues. V was pared by 3 bases and J by 3 bases, with 5 bases of the junction left unmatched. The CDR3 bases are TGTGCCAGTAGTATGTCAGGGGGCTTTACAGATACGCAGTATTTT. Amino acids: CASSMSGGFTDTQYF. Based on the CDR3 plus reference TRBV19 and TRBJ2-3, the full variable domain is DGGITQSPKYLFRKEGQNVTLSCEQNLNHDAMYWYRQDPGQGLRLIYYSQIVNDFQKGDIAEGYSVSREKKESFPLTVTSAQKNPTAFYLCASSMSGGFTDTQYFGPGTRLTVL.

V usage is TRBV6-1 and J usage is TRBJ1-1; unclear D gene. The CDR3 has 14 residues. CDR1 MNHNS and CDR2 SASEGT come from the germline V gene. Between the trimmed V and J ends, which lost 3 bases and 10 bases, there was a span of 18 bases. The CDR3 protein is CASSDWISKEAAFF. CDR3 coding DNA: TGTGCCAGCAGTGACTGGATATCCAAAGAGGCAGCTTTCTTT.

In the case of this clone: A junction boundary mismatches the germline segment, possibly from a read error. V and J are TRBV2 and TRBJ2-1; 12 bases are shared with TRBD2. This CDR3 has 16 residues. CDR1 and CDR2 (germline): SNHLY, FYNNEI. The chain's CDR3 is CASSEAGTSGLNEQFF. CDR3 DNA sequence: TGTGCCAGCAGCGAAGCCGGGACTAGCGGGCTCAATGAGCAGTTCTTC.

As DNA, the CDR3 is TGTGCCAGCAGCCAAGAAGGACAGCCAACTAGCACAGATACGCAGTATTTT. Translating gives CASSQEGQPTSTDTQYF. The J gene is TRBJ2-3, the V gene TRBV4-2; TRBD1 might be the D (6 bases). The CDR3 spans 17 residues. V lost 0 bases to trimming and J lost 0 bases, with 13 bases between them. The germline CDR1 and CDR2 sequences are LGHNA and YNFKEQ.

This chain uses TRBV19 with TRBJ2-1; D gene uncertain. CDR3 length: 12 amino acids. V was pared by 2 bases and J by 7 bases, with 6 bases between. Germline V gene lookup returns CDR1 LNHDA and CDR2 SQIVND (reference sequence). CDR3 sequence reads: CASSISLNEQFF. The CDR3 DNA is TGTGCCAGTAGTATATCCCTAAATGAGCAGTTCTTC.

This chain links TRBV6-6 with TRBJ2-1; D not resolved. V lost 4 bases and J 15 bases, leaving 19 bases between the germline ends. Germline loops: CDR1 MNHNY, CDR2 SVGAGI (reference sequence). The CDR3 sequence is 13 residues long. The CDR3 DNA reads TGTGCCAGCAGTTTTAAGGCGGCGGAAGAAGGGTTCTTC. Amino acids: CASSFKAAEEGFF.

The chain couples TRBV11-2 to TRBJ2-1; D uncertain. Trimming removed 1 base from V and 4 bases from J, with 17 bases in between. CDR1 SGHAT and CDR2 FQNNGV come from the germline V gene. The CDR3 contains 17 residues. The CDR3 DNA follows: TGTGCCAGCAGCTTAGTATTCAGGTCATACCCTTACAATGAGCAGTTCTTC. It codes for CASSLVFRSYPYNEQFF.

The chain employs TRBV19 and TRBJ1-1; 7 bases align to TRBD1. The CDR3 has 13 residues. Germline trimming cut 5 bases from V and 4 bases from J; bases unmatched to any gene: 4. Germline CDR1 is LNHDA and CDR2 is SQIVND (reference sequence). CDR3 in amino acids: CASSLRGTTEAFF. CDR3 bases: TGTGCCAGTAGTCTCAGGGGGACCACTGAAGCTTTCTTT. The full variable domain, in which reference TRBV19 and TRBJ1-1 provide the parts outside the CDR3, is DGGITQSPKYLFRKEGQNVTLSCEQNLNHDAMYWYRQDPGQGLRLIYYSQIVNDFQKGDIAEGYSVSREKKESFPLTVTSAQKNPTAFYLCASSLRGTTEAFFGQGTRLTVV.

This clone was observed a few times. The chain is built from TRBV19 and TRBJ2-1, with D possibly matching TRBD2 (6 bases). The CDR3 has 17 amino acids. Germline V CDR1 and CDR2: LNHDA, SQIVND (reference sequence). Trimming removed 0 bases from V and 7 bases from J, with 19 bases in between. CDR3 nucleotides: TGTGCCAGTAGTATAGATAAGGGACTCCCATTGAGAAATGAGCAGTTCTTC. Amino acid sequence: CASSIDKGLPLRNEQFF.

The chain is built from TRBV11-1 and TRBJ2-7, with D unclear. CDR1 SGHAT and CDR2 FQDESV come from the germline V gene (reference sequence). The length of the CDR3 is 15 residues. Trimming left V 6 bases short and J 1 base short, with 16 bases between. The CDR3 DNA follows: TGTGCCAGCAGGGTGATCCCCACAGAATCCTACGAGCAGTACTTC. Protein product: CASRVIPTESYEQYF.

J is TRBJ2-1 and V is TRBV6-6; D unresolved. V lost 7 bases and J lost 0, with 13 bases in between. The germline gives CDR1 MNHNY, CDR2 SVGAGI (reference sequence). The CDR3 sequence is 15 residues long. Written as DNA, the CDR3 is TGTGCCAGCACGGAGCCACCGAGCTCCTACAATGAGCAGTTCTTC. As protein: CASTEPPSSYNEQFF.

The CDR3 region has the DNA TGTGCCTGGAGTCTCCTAGCGGGAGGAGCCAAAAACATTCAGTACTTC. Residues: CAWSLLAGGAKNIQYF. This sequence joins TRBV30 and TRBJ2-4; 11 bases are a match to TRBD2. The CDR3 contains 16 residues. After removal of 2 bases from V and 0 bases from J, the junction contained 3 bases not matched to a gene. The germline CDR1 and CDR2 sequences are GTSNPN and SVGIG (reference sequence).

The chain has TRBV6-6 and TRBJ1-2; 8 bases fit TRBD1. Germline CDR1 reads MNHNY; CDR2 reads SVGAGI (reference sequence). J lost 7 bases, V lost 8 bases, and 9 bases had no gene match. CDR3 length: 13 amino acids. CDR3 residues: CASGLGQGAGYTF. CDR3 nucleotide sequence: TGTGCCAGCGGCCTTGGGCAGGGGGCTGGCTACACCTTC.

The rearrangement joins TRBV2 to TRBJ1-2, with TRBD1 as a possible D gene (6 bases). The CDR3 sequence is 13 residues long. Germline assignment: CDR1 SNHLY and CDR2 FYNNEI. V shed 9 bases and J shed 7 bases, with 18 bases lying between them. The CDR3 sequence is CARGDRGTTGYTF. CDR3 DNA: TGTGCCAGGGGGGATAGGGGGACAACTGGCTACACCTTC.

V gene TRBV19 combines with J gene TRBJ2-3, with a tentative D call TRBD1 (6 bases). Trimming pared 4 bases from V and 1 base from J, leaving 6 bases between. The CDR3 is made up of 13 amino acids. Germline V gene data show CDR1 as LNHDA and CDR2 as SQIVND (reference sequence). This CDR3 is CASSTGGTDTQYF. The CDR3 DNA sequence: TGTGCCAGTAGTACAGGGGGCACAGATACGCAGTATTTT.

The gene calls are TRBV27 and TRBJ2-7; D unresolved. V lost 1 base and J 6 bases, leaving 7 bases between the germline ends. This CDR3 is 12 amino acids long. CDR1 is MNHEY and CDR2 is SMNVEV in the germline V gene (reference sequence). The CDR3 nucleotides are TGTGCCAGCAGTTTATTGTCAGGCGAGCAGTACTTC. This codes for CASSLLSGEQYF.

The chain combines TRBV15 with TRBJ2-7; 11 nucleotides line up with TRBD1. The CDR3 loop spans 16 amino acids. V lost 0 bases to trimming and J lost 7 bases; unmatched junction nucleotides: 8. Germline values: CDR1 LNHNV, CDR2 YYDKDF (reference sequence). CDR3 sequence: CATSRDMRTGGKEQYF. The CDR3 region has the DNA TGTGCCACCAGCAGAGATATGAGGACAGGGGGCAAGGAGCAGTACTTC.

This chain joins TRBV5-4 and TRBJ1-6, with D unclear. Germline V CDR1 and CDR2: SGHNT, YYREEE (reference sequence). The CDR3 covers 16 residues. V lost 0 bases to trimming and J lost 6 bases, with 13 bases between them. The CDR3: CASSLGRGRPNSPLHF. The CDR3 DNA sequence: TGTGCCAGCAGCTTGGGCCGCGGTCGTCCTAATTCACCCCTCCACTTT.

This chain links TRBV7-2 with TRBJ2-1; 9 nucleotides line up with TRBD2. V lost 0 bases and J lost 4; bases outside the gene matches: 7. The CDR3 extends over 17 amino acids. Germline-derived CDR1 and CDR2 are SGHTA and FQGNSA. CDR3 loop: CASSLAGASGVYNEQFF. CDR3 DNA: TGTGCCAGCAGCTTAGCGGGGGCTAGCGGGGTGTACAATGAGCAGTTCTTC.